What follows is one T cell receptor beta chain and its context. The antigen is not known. The source of the sample is a study of vaccination and CD4 T cells after COVID-19. In the study overall: Cellular stimulation was performed using overlapping spike peptides derived from SARS-CoV-2, HCoV-NL63, HCoV-OC43 and HCoV-229E.

CDR1 and CDR2 from the germline V gene are LNHNV and YYDKDF (reference sequence). V lost 2 bases and J 4 bases, leaving 18 bases between the germline ends. The CDR3 is made up of 17 amino acids. With the Oncomine TCR Beta short-read assay, DNA from cultured CD4+ T cells was sequenced. Each CDR3 protein is one row after TCRdb ran MiXCR on the PCR reads. The data show 8,500 to 10,000 distinct CDR3 sequences, around 37% seen once. Treatment defined: approximately nine-day PBMC culture with coronavirus spike peptide pools or control peptides (ViraFEST assay). Peptide pool stimulation in ViraFEST expanded antigen-specific T cells, whose TCRs were then sequenced.

The chain employs TRBV15 and TRBJ2-1; TRBD2 is a possible D gene (7 bases). The source material was CD4+ T cells from blood, cultured in vitro. The TCR comes from a human donor who had recovered from COVID-19. CDR3 nucleotides: TGTGCCACCAGCAGAAAGGCGAAGGCGGGGGCTTACAATGAGCAGTTCTTC. It encodes CATSRKAKAGAYNEQFF.